Described below is a single TCR beta chain sequence and its context. Its antigen remains unidentified. This sample stems from a study of circulating and synovial CD4+ cells in juvenile arthritis. Whole-study results and caveats: Circulating pathogenic-like lymphocytes shared a substantially higher fraction of CDR3 sequences with synovium than bulk blood. Vbeta family usage analysis did not detect the pathogenic-like versus bulk difference.

Produced via immunoSEQ multiplex PCR; TCRdb's table is partial and in-frame only. The sample yields roughly 14,000 clones, 75% to 90% seen once. The CDR3 contains 14 residues. CDR1 and CDR2 (germline): MNHNY, SVGAGI (reference sequence). Trimming stripped 6 bases from V and 4 bases from J, with 15 bases between. Source material: CD4+ T cells from synovial fluid. This TCR came from a human patient with juvenile idiopathic arthritis. Some clones in this sample may be carry-over from other donors' samples. V gene TRBV6-6 combines with J gene TRBJ2-5; possible D gene TRBD2, 5 bases. The CDR3 is CASSPYSGLETQYF. The CDR3, as DNA: TGTGCCAGCAGCCCCTATTCGGGGTTAGAGACCCAGTACTTC.